One sample yielded the 7 T cell receptor beta chains listed below, sequenced in a study of T cell responses to AZD1222 COVID-19 vaccine. Method: immunoSEQ multiplex PCR; TCRdb's copy keeps in-frame clones and lacks some. The sample shows fewer than 120,000 clones, roughly 92% of them seen only once. Sequenced material: peripheral blood, taken 28 days after the second AZD1222 dose. The receptors shown here come from an adult who received the AZD1222 COVID-19 vaccine.

V is TRBV9 and J is TRBJ1-4; 8 bases map to TRBD1. The CDR3 is made up of 15 amino acids. Germline lookup yields CDR1 SGDLS and CDR2 YYNGEE. The junction had 4 bases not matched to a gene; V was cut back by 6 bases and J by 0 bases. The CDR3 DNA reads TGTGCCAGCAACAGGGGGGTCGCAACTAATGAAAAACTGTTTTTT. It yields the protein CASNRGVATNEKLFF. Supplemented by reference TRBV9 and TRBJ1-4, the full variable domain reads DSGVTQTPKHLITATGQRVTLRCSPRSGDLSVYWYQQSLDQGLQFLIQYYNGEERAKGNILERFSAQQFPDLHSELNLSSLELGDSALYFCASNRGVATNEKLFFGSGTQLSVL.

This clone was counted between two and nine times. The V call is TRBV2, the J call TRBJ2-6; TRBD2 agrees at 13 bases. The CDR3 contains 18 residues. Looked up from germline, CDR1 is SNHLY and CDR2 is FYNNEI. The J segment lost 0 bases and the V segment lost 4 bases, leaving 3 bases of the junction unmatched. CDR3 loop: CASSGGLAGRSGANVLTF. Here the CDR3 DNA reads TGTGCCAGCAGTGGGGGACTAGCGGGGCGCTCTGGGGCCAACGTCCTGACTTTC.

As for this clone: The DNA is omitted, as the CDR3 cannot be located on it reliably, and the CDR3 follows TCRdb's listing. The chain carries TRBV11-2 and TRBJ2-3; the tabulated D call, TRBD2, remains unverified against the DNA. The CDR3 spans 14 residues, counting both ends. Looked up from germline, CDR1 is SGHAT and CDR2 is FQNNGV. The CDR3: CASSFGPGTDTQYF.

The rearrangement links TRBV4-1 to TRBJ1-5, with unresolved D. This CDR3 is built from 15 residues. Trimming removed 1 base from V and 0 bases from J, with 7 bases in between. Germline-derived CDR1 and CDR2 are MGHRA and YSYEKL. The CDR3 here is CASSQASYSNQPQHF. The CDR3 DNA reads as TGCGCCAGCAGCCAAGCCTCCTATAGCAATCAGCCCCAGCATTTT.

The rearrangement links TRBV10-3 to TRBJ2-3; tentatively, D is TRBD1 (5 bases). Trimming stripped 11 bases from V and 3 bases from J, with 9 bases between. The CDR3 runs to 11 residues. The germline V gene has CDR1 ENHRY and CDR2 SYGVKD. CDR3 DNA: TGTGCCGTCGCAGGGACAGATACGCAGTATTTT. This gives the protein CAVAGTDTQYF.

The sample holds many counts of this clone. The V call is TRBV4-2, the J call TRBJ1-1; the match to TRBD1 covers 11 bases. V lost 0 bases and J lost 6; bases outside the gene matches: 6. The CDR3 runs to 16 residues. Looked up from germline, CDR1 is LGHNA and CDR2 is YNFKEQ. The CDR3 sequence is CASSQDPGQGGSEAFF. The CDR3 nucleotides read TGTGCCAGCAGCCAAGATCCGGGACAGGGGGGGTCTGAAGCTTTCTTT.

The rearrangement uses TRBV5-1 and TRBJ1-2, with TRBD1 matching 7 bases. The V gene's germline CDR1 is SGHRS and CDR2 YFSETQ. The CDR3 is 14 residues long. Trimming cost V 4 bases and J 6 bases; bases outside gene matches: 9. As DNA, the CDR3 is TGCGCCAGCAGCACCGGGGGGACAGCCGATGGCTACACCTTC. This codes for CASSTGGTADGYTF.